This T cell receptor (beta chain) appears in the sequencing data of a study of a mutant IDH1 vaccine in newly diagnosed glioma. Stated time point: week 35, safety follow-up. Doses comprised 300 ug of mutant IDH1 20-mer peptide each, plus topical imiquimod. Eight vaccinations were given in weeks 1, 3, 5, 7, 11, 15, 19 and 23. Astrocytomas found in donors were new, WHO grade 3 or 4, IDH1-mutant and ATRX-lost. Regarding the study as a whole: Changes in top peripheral clonotypes did not appear linked to pseudoprogression.

In the case of this clone: Its antigen is unknown.

Germline CDR1 LGHNA, CDR2 YNFKEQ. This CDR3 region has 18 residues. V was pared by 4 bases and J by 0 bases, with 19 bases between. Profiled with immunoSEQ multiplex PCR; TCRdb holds only in-frame clones, not every one. The sample has 45,000 to 60,000 clones; more than 75% are singletons. This TCR was recovered from a woman aged 40 to 50 with glioma. The rearrangement links TRBV4-2 to TRBJ1-3, with D tentatively TRBD1 (6 bases). The source material was PBMCs, sampled from a glioma patient whose treatment included an IDH1 peptide vaccine. CDR3 sequence (DNA): TGTGCCAGCAGCCTTTTTGGGGGGCGAGGGACCTCTGGAAACACCATATATTTT. This codes for CASSLFGGRGTSGNTIYF.